This is a list of T cell receptor beta chains from one sample in a study of glioma-infiltrating T cells. TCRdb passed the multiplex PCR reads through MiXCR, listing each CDR3 protein once. The data contain around 180,000 distinct CDR3 sequences, around 42% of them singletons. The specimen was glioma tissue, nonneoplastic brain tissue, or PBMCs (not recorded which). These receptors were taken from a human donor with low-grade glioma or glioblastoma, undergoing nonglioma brain surgery, or in good health (not recorded which). Each CDR3 is given with its conserved first and last residue. D genes are given only for firm matches. Only some rows state a clone size, as once, few, many or a class for expanded clones.

TRBV6-6	10	.	TRBJ2-7	.	CASGAYEQYF	TGTGCCAGTGGGGCCTACGAGCAGTACTTC
TRBV28	14	TRBD1	TRBJ1-2	many	CASSWTQGADGYTF	TGTGCCAGCAGTTGGACCCAGGGGGCTGATGGCTACACCTTC
TRBV5-1	15	.	TRBJ2-3	.	CASSWSFWSTDTQYF	TGCGCCAGCAGCTGGTCTTTCTGGAGCACAGATACGCAGTATTTT
TRBV6-1	15	.	TRBJ2-2	.	CASRRITGGGGELFF	TGTGCCAGCAGACGAATCACTGGCGGCGGAGGGGAGCTGTTTTTT
TRBV6-5	16	TRBD2	TRBJ2-1	.	CASRDTSGRGIYKQFF	TGTGCCAGCAGGGACACTAGCGGGAGGGGAATCTATAAGCAGTTCTTC
TRBV2	15	TRBD2	TRBJ2-2	few	CASSGLADLTGELFF	TGTGCCAGCAGCGGACTAGCGGACCTTACCGGGGAGCTGTTTTTT
TRBV29-1	13	TRBD2	TRBJ2-7	.	CSAGLAGGVEQYF	TGCAGCGCTGGACTAGCGGGAGGAGTCGAGCAGTACTTC
TRBV5-1	14	.	TRBJ2-7	.	CASSPLGSPYEQYF	TGCGCCAGCAGCCCCCTGGGCAGTCCCTACGAGCAGTACTTC
TRBV18	16	.	TRBJ1-4	.	CASSPSHIGTNEKLFF	TGTGCCAGCTCACCGTCCCATATTGGGACTAATGAAAAACTGTTTTTT
TRBV7-9	15	.	TRBJ2-7	.	CASSLEAGAHYEQYF	TGTGCCAGCAGCTTAGAAGCTGGGGCCCACTACGAGCAGTACTTC
TRBV7-2	14	TRBD2	TRBJ2-1	many	CASSSLAGLNEQFF	TGTGCCAGCAGCTCTCTAGCGGGATTAAATGAGCAGTTCTTC
TRBV2	14	.	TRBJ1-4	.	CASSYDSAAEKLFF	TGTGCCAGCAGTTACGATTCAGCGGCTGAAAAACTGTTTTTT
TRBV27	16	TRBD2	TRBJ2-7	.	CASSAGGTSESYEQYF	TGTGCCAGCAGCGCGGGGGGGACCTCGGAATCCTACGAGCAGTACTTC
TRBV15	19	TRBD1	TRBJ2-3	many	CATSSGQGASLRGEDTQYF	TGTGCCACCAGCAGCGGACAGGGGGCCTCCTTGCGGGGGGAAGATACGCAGTATTTT
TRBV10-3	14	TRBD1	TRBJ2-5	.	CAISEGGTGGTQYF	TGTGCCATCAGTGAGGGCGGGACAGGAGGGACCCAGTACTTC